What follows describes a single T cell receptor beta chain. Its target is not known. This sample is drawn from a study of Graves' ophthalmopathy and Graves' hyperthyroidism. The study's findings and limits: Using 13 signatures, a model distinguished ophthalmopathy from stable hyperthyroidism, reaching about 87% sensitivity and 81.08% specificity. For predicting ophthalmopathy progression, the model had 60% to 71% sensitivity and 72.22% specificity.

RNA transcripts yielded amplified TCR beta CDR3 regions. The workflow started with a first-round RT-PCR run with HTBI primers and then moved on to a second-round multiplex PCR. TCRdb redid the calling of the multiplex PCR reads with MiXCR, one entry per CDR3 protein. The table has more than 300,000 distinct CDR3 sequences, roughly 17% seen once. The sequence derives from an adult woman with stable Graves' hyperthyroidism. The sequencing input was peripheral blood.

The CDR3 DNA reads as TGTGCCAGCAGCCCCCAGGGGCTAGCGGCCTACGAGCAGTACTTC. Translating gives CASSPQGLAAYEQYF. This sequence joins TRBV3-1 and TRBJ2-7, with a tentative D call TRBD2 (7 bases). Germline lookup yields CDR1 LGHDT and CDR2 YNNKEL (reference sequence). This CDR3 comprises 15 residues. The V end lost 4 bases, the J end lost 2 bases, and 15 bases lay between the germline ends.